This T cell receptor (beta chain) originates from a study of vaccination effects on CD4 cells after COVID-19. Study information: A median of 72 days separated the second dose and sampling. Study-wide points: Convalescent patients were few in the study, and early post-infection timepoints were absent.

Viral peptide pool expansion of antigen-specific CD4+ T cells preceded sequencing in the ViraFEST assay. Culture lasted roughly 9 days before CD4+ T cell isolation. Either the BNT162b2 or mRNA-1273 vaccine was given to participants in two doses. Wells containing approximately 2 million PBMC each were cultured with roughly 10 IU/ml IL-2 and 10 ug/ml peptides. Half-medium changes using IL-2 medium occurred on days 3 and 7. To note about this clone: Its cognate antigen is unknown.

Looked up from germline, CDR1 is MDHEN and CDR2 is SYDVKM. The CDR3 has 16 amino acids. After removal of 5 bases from V and 7 bases from J, the junction contained 10 bases not matched to a gene. Produced via immunoSEQ multiplex PCR; TCRdb's table is partial and in-frame only. The top ten hold roughly 16% of the sample, which has about 50,000 clones, 74% seen once. The chain carries TRBV28 and TRBJ1-5; TRBD1 agrees at 11 bases. The sequence was obtained from a human donor who received a COVID-19 vaccine. The source material was CD4+ T cells from PBMCs cultured with HCoV-OC43 spike peptides, sampled after COVID-19 vaccination. Regarding subset: HCoV-OC43 spike overlapping peptide pool stimulation. CDR3 DNA: TGTGCCAGCAGTAAGCGGACAGGGGGCGTAGGGCAGCCCCAGCATTTT. It encodes CASSKRTGGVGQPQHF.